This note documents a single T cell receptor beta chain sequence. Its target is unknown. The PCR ran on 60 Vbeta and 13 Jbeta primers. The assay was immunoSEQ multiplex PCR, and TCRdb's table has in-frame clones only and misses some. The sample shows 160,000 or so clones, 81% of them seen only once. These data come from a study of cytomegalovirus exposure and HLA in healthy donors. Trimming cost V 0 bases and J 6 bases; bases outside gene matches: 4. The CDR3 is 15 amino acids. CDR1 is SGDLS and CDR2 is YYNGEE in the germline V gene. Study-wide findings and caveats: Later analysis associated a missense DCLRE1C variant with TCR beta V- and J-gene trimming. According to an earlier analysis, most TCR beta V segments yielded productive rearrangements about 90% or about 30% of the time. Highest at DRB1 and lowest at HLA-C, TCR association rates differed among HLA loci in a later analysis. Presence/absence analysis assumed near-uniform sequencing depth across donors.

This receptor was identified in a man between 45 and 60 years old in good health and CMV-seropositive. The V and J genes are TRBV9 and TRBJ2-2, with 8 bases lining up with TRBD2. The sample consisted of PBMCs. CDR3 sequence (DNA): TGTGCCAGCAGCGTAGCTGGGCGGGGGGCCGGGGAGCTGTTTTTT. It encodes CASSVAGRGAGELFF.